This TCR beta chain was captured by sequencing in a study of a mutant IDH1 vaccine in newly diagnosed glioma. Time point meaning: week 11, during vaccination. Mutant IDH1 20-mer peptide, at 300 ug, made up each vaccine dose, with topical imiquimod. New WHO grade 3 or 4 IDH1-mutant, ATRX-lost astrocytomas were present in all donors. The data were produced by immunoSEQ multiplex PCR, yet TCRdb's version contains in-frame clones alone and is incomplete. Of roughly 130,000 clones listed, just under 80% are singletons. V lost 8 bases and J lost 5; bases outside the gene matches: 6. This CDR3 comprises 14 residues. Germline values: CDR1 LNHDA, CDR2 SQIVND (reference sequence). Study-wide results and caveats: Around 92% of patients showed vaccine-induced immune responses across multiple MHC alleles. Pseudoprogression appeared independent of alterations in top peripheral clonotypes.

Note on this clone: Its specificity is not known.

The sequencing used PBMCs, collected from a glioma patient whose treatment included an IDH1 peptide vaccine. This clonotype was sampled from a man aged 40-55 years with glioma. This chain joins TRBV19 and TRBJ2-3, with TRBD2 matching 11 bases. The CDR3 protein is CASSTSGTQDTQYF. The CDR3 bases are TGTGCCAGTTCGACTAGCGGGACTCAAGATACGCAGTATTTT.